These 12 T cell receptor beta chains originate from one sample sequenced in a study of shared clonotypes between healthy human individuals. Measured with immunoSEQ multiplex PCR; TCRdb has only the in-frame clones, and not every one. Among about 2 million clones, just under 95% were seen once, and the ten largest hold approximately 1.2%. The naive CD8 fraction comprised CD45RO-negative cells positively selected for CCR7 and excluded terminally differentiated effector memory CD45RA+ cells. The sample comprised naive CD8+ T cells sorted from blood. These receptors all stem from a man aged 18 to 29 in good health.

The gene calls are TRBV11-2 and TRBJ2-7; 8 bases match TRBD1. V trimming: 2 bases; J trimming: 2 bases; junction bases outside the gene matches: 14. CDR1 is SGHAT, CDR2 FQNNGV, per germline. The CDR3 runs to 18 residues. The CDR3 loop is CASSLLGSRGHPPYEQYF. The CDR3 nucleotides read TGTGCCAGCAGCTTATTAGGCTCCAGGGGGCACCCTCCCTACGAGCAGTACTTC.

V and J are TRBV5-4 and TRBJ1-2; possibly TRBD1 for D (5 bases). The germline V gene encodes CDR1 SGHNT and CDR2 YYREEE (reference sequence). Trimming took off 5 bases at V and 7 bases at J, with 21 bases between the two ends. The CDR3 length is 15 residues. The CDR3 is CASSRGGGEESGYTF. CDR3 nucleotides: TGTGCCAGCAGTCGAGGAGGAGGGGAGGAGAGTGGCTACACCTTC.

The chain is built from TRBV19 and TRBJ2-7; TRBD1 matches 9 bases. Germline V gene lookup returns CDR1 LNHDA and CDR2 SQIVND (reference sequence). The trim removed 7 bases at V and 7 bases at J, leaving 11 bases unmatched. The CDR3 consists of 14 residues. This CDR3 is CASTPDRGGDEQYF. CDR3 nucleotides: TGTGCCAGTACTCCGGACAGGGGCGGCGATGAGCAGTACTTC. Combining the CDR3 with reference TRBV19 and TRBJ2-7 gives the whole variable domain DGGITQSPKYLFRKEGQNVTLSCEQNLNHDAMYWYRQDPGQGLRLIYYSQIVNDFQKGDIAEGYSVSREKKESFPLTVTSAQKNPTAFYLCASTPDRGGDEQYFGPGTRLTVT.

The chain uses TRBV5-1 and TRBJ2-1; no clear D. Trimming stripped 0 bases from V and 5 bases from J, with 9 bases between. CDR1 SGHRS and CDR2 YFSETQ come from the germline V gene. The CDR3 is 14 residues long. CDR3 sequence reads: CASSLDGYNNEQFF. CDR3 sequence (DNA): TGCGCCAGCAGCTTGGATGGATATAACAATGAGCAGTTCTTC. The full variable domain, rest sourced from reference TRBV5-1 and TRBJ2-1, is KAGVTQTPRYLIKTRGQQVTLSCSPISGHRSVSWYQQTPGQGLQFLFEYFSETQRNKGNFPGRFSGRQFSNSRSEMNVSTLELGDSALYLCASSLDGYNNEQFFGPGTRLTVL.

This clone was observed a single time. The rearrangement uses TRBV19 and TRBJ1-5; D is ambiguous. The CDR3 is made up of 15 amino acids. Germline values: CDR1 LNHDA, CDR2 SQIVND (reference sequence). Trimming left V 3 bases short and J 4 bases short, with 13 bases between. For the CDR3, the DNA is TGTGCCAGTAGTATGGCAATGTTCGGGAATCAGCCCCAGCATTTT. This gives the protein CASSMAMFGNQPQHF.

The chain is built from TRBV27 and TRBJ1-4; D is possibly TRBD1 (6 bases). The V gene lost 2 bases and the J gene lost 8 bases, with 21 bases spanning the gap. The CDR3 loop spans 17 amino acids. CDR1 and CDR2 (germline): MNHEY, SMNVEV (reference sequence). The CDR3 coding sequence is TGTGCCAGCAGTTTAGACCCCCCGACAGGAGAAAGGGAAAAACTGTTTTTT. Translating gives CASSLDPPTGEREKLFF.

The chain couples TRBV29-1 to TRBJ2-1; no firm D call. Germline values: CDR1 SQVTM, CDR2 ANQGSEA. V shed 1 base and J shed 0 bases, with 7 bases lying between them. This CDR3 is 14 amino acids long. The chain's CDR3 is CSVEGYGSYNEQFF. The CDR3 DNA reads as TGCAGCGTTGAAGGGTATGGCTCCTACAATGAGCAGTTCTTC.

V gene TRBV28 combines with J gene TRBJ1-1, with D perhaps TRBD1 (5 bases). Trimming cost V 0 bases and J 2 bases, with 7 bases left between them. CDR1 MDHEN and CDR2 SYDVKM come from the germline V gene. The CDR3 contains 14 residues. The CDR3 coding sequence is TGTGCCAGCAGTTTATGGACAGCTAACACTGAAGCTTTCTTT. As protein: CASSLWTANTEAFF.

This chain connects TRBV27 to TRBJ2-1; 8 positions match TRBD2. Trimming took 2 bases from V and 6 from J; bases not matched to a gene: 6. CDR3 size: 15 residues. CDR1 MNHEY and CDR2 SMNVEV come from the germline V gene (reference sequence). The CDR3 region is CASSLTGGPSNEQFF. The CDR3 DNA follows: TGTGCCAGCAGTTTAACGGGAGGGCCCTCCAATGAGCAGTTCTTC.

This clone was detected only once. The V call is TRBV4-1, the J call TRBJ2-7; D remains unclear. The CDR3 runs to 13 residues. V was trimmed by 4 bases and J by 3 bases, leaving 10 bases between them. Germline V gives CDR1 MGHRA, CDR2 YSYEKL. The DNA for the CDR3 is TGCGCCAGCAGCCCTCCTTCTGGCTACGAGCAGTACTTC. Its protein is CASSPPSGYEQYF.

Turning to this clone: Other DNA sequences in the same sample also yield this CDR3. The chain carries TRBV27 and TRBJ2-1; D remains ambiguous. This CDR3 is built from 12 residues. Deletions cut 2 bases from V and 8 bases from J, with 7 bases between. CDR1 and CDR2 (germline): MNHEY, SMNVEV (reference sequence). CDR3 amino acids: CASSLSGDEQFF. The CDR3 coding sequence is TGTGCCAGCAGTTTAAGTGGTGATGAGCAGTTCTTC.

This clone showed up just a few times. This same CDR3 is encoded by further DNA sequences in the sample. This rearrangement joins TRBV9 to TRBJ2-7; D is unresolved. Germline V gene data show CDR1 as SGDLS and CDR2 as YYNGEE. This CDR3 has 12 amino acids. V was cut by 0 bases and J by 4 bases, with 5 bases left in between. CDR3 nucleotide sequence: TGTGCCAGCAGCGTAGACGGGTACGAGCAGTACTTC. This sequence encodes CASSVDGYEQYF.